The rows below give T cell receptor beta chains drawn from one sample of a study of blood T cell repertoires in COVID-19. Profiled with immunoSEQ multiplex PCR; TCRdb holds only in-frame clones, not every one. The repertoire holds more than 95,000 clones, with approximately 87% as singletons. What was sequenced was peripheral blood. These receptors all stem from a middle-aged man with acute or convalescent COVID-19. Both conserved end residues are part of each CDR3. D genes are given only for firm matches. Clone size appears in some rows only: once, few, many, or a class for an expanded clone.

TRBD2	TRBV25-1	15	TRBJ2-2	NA	CASSEGTSYTGELFF	TGTGCCAGCAGTGAAGGGACTAGCTACACCGGGGAGCTGTTTTTT
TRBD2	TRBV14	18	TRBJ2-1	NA	CASSTVGTSGPWYNEQFF	TGTGCCAGCAGCACGGTCGGGACTAGCGGGCCCTGGTACAATGAGCAGTTCTTC
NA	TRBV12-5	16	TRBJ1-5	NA	CASGSYRQDSNQPQHF	TGTGCTAGTGGTTCCTACCGACAGGATAGCAATCAGCCCCAGCATTTT
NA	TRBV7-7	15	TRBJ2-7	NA	CASSSRQGSSYEQYF	TGTGCCAGCAGCTCCAGGCAGGGAAGCTCCTACGAGCAGTACTTC
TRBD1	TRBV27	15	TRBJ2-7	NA	CASSPLRTGGYEQYF	TGTGCCAGCAGTCCCCTACGGACAGGGGGCTACGAGCAGTACTTC
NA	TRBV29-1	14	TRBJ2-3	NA	CSVRIPPGLDTQYF	TGCAGCGTTAGAATTCCGCCAGGTTTGGATACGCAGTATTTT
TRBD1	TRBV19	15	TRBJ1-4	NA	CASSPRQGTNEKLFF	TGTGCCAGTAGTCCTCGACAGGGTACTAATGAAAAACTGTTTTTT
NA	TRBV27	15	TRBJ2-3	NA	CASNLKGAPTDTQYF	TGTGCCAGCAATCTTAAAGGGGCTCCAACAGATACGCAGTATTTT
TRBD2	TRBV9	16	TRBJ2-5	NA	CASSAGTSGRGETQYF	TGTGCCAGCAGCGCGGGGACTAGCGGGAGAGGAGAGACCCAGTACTTC
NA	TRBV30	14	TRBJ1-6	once	CAWVRQLDNSPLHF	TGTGCCTGGGTTCGACAACTTGATAATTCACCCCTCCACTTT
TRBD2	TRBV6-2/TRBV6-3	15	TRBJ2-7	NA	CASSTGLAGDGEQYF	TGTGCCAGCAGTACCGGACTAGCGGGAGACGGCGAGCAGTACTTC
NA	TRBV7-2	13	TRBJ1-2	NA	CASSPSGGNGYTF	TGTGCCAGCAGCCCCTCGGGCGGGAATGGCTACACCTTC
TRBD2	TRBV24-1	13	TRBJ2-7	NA	CAAASGSLGEQYF	TGTGCCGCAGCTAGCGGGAGTCTCGGCGAGCAGTACTTC
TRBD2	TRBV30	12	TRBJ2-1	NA	CAWTPGGNEQFF	TGTGCCTGGACCCCCGGGGGGAATGAGCAGTTCTTC
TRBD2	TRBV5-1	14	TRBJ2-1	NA	CASTTSGPYNEQFF	TGCGCCAGCACGACTAGCGGACCATACAATGAGCAGTTCTTC
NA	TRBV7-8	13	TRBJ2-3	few	CASCVTGTDTQYF	TGTGCCAGCTGCGTGACAGGCACAGATACGCAGTATTTT
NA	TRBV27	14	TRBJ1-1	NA	CASSLQARATEAFF	TGTGCCAGCAGTTTACAGGCCAGAGCCACTGAAGCTTTCTTT
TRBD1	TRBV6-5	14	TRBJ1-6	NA	CASIGQGDNSPLHF	TGTGCCAGCATTGGACAGGGAGATAATTCACCCCTCCACTTT
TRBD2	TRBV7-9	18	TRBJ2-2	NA	CASSLGGLAGGRTGELFF	TGTGCCAGCAGCCTCGGCGGGCTAGCGGGAGGACGGACCGGGGAGCTGTTTTTT
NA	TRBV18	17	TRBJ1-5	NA	CASSATRDILSNQPQHF	TGTGCCAGCTCCGCTACCCGGGACATACTTAGCAATCAGCCCCAGCATTTT
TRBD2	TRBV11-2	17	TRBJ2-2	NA	CASSSGQREDHTGELFF	TGTGCCAGCAGTTCGGGACAGCGGGAGGACCACACCGGGGAGCTGTTTTTT
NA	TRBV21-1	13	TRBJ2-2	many	CFAMVRDTGELFF	TGTTTTGCGATGGTTCGGGACACCGGGGAGCTGTTTTTT
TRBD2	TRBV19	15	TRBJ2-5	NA	CASSEQTSGQETQYF	TGTGCCAGTAGTGAACAGACTAGCGGTCAAGAGACCCAGTACTTC
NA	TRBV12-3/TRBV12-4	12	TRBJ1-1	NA	CASSFRGTEAFF	TGTGCCAGCAGTTTTCGGGGCACTGAAGCTTTCTTT
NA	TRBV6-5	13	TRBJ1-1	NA	CASRDGGETEAFF	TGTGCCAGCAGAGACGGGGGGGAGACTGAAGCTTTCTTT
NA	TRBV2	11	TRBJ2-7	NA	CASSGPDEQYF	TGTGCCAGCAGTGGCCCGGACGAGCAGTACTTC
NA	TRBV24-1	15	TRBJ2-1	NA	CATSDSGRGNFEQFF	TGTGCCACCAGTGATTCTGGGAGGGGGAATTTTGAGCAGTTCTTC
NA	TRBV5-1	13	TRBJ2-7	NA	CASSLGLNYEQYF	TGCGCCAGCAGCCTCGGACTGAACTACGAGCAGTACTTC
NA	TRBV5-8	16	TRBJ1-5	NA	CASTPSGGDGNQPQHF	TGTGCCAGCACCCCTTCGGGGGGCGACGGCAATCAGCCCCAGCATTTT
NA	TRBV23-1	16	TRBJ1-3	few	CASLPTDSGSGNTIYF	TGCGCCAGCTTACCCACAGACAGTGGCTCAGGAAACACCATATATTTT
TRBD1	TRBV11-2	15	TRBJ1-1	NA	CASSLEGGSGTEAFF	TGTGCCAGCAGCTTAGAAGGGGGCTCGGGCACTGAAGCTTTCTTT
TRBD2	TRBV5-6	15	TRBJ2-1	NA	CASSFGTSGVNEQFF	TGTGCCAGCAGCTTTGGGACTAGCGGAGTGAATGAGCAGTTCTTC
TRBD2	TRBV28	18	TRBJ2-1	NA	CASRDGLAGGPTYNEQFF	TGTGCCAGCAGGGATGGGCTAGCGGGAGGACCAACCTACAATGAGCAGTTCTTC
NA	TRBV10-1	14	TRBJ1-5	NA	CASSEGLGGQPQHF	TGCGCCAGCAGTGAAGGCCTCGGAGGACAGCCCCAGCATTTT
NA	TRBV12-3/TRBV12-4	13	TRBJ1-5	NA	CASAGAEGQPQHF	TGTGCCAGCGCGGGGGCCGAGGGTCAGCCCCAGCATTTT
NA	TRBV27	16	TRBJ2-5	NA	CASSLRQINFQETQYF	TGTGCCAGCAGTTTAAGACAGATCAACTTTCAAGAGACCCAGTACTTC
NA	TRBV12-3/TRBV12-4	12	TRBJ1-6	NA	CASSMRGSPLHF	TGTGCCAGCAGTATGCGGGGTTCACCCCTCCACTTT
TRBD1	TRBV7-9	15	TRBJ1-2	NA	CASSFTGQGPSGYTF	TGTGCCAGCAGCTTCACCGGACAGGGGCCCTCGGGCTACACCTTC
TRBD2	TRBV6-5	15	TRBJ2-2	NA	CASRLGTSNTGELFF	TGTGCCAGCAGGCTTGGGACTAGCAACACCGGGGAGCTGTTTTTT
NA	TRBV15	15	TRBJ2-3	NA	CATSRGGGITDTQYF	TGTGCCACCAGCAGAGGGGGCGGGATCACAGATACGCAGTATTTT
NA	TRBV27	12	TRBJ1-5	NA	CASSFPGQPQHF	TGTGCCAGCAGTTTTCCCGGGCAGCCCCAGCATTTT
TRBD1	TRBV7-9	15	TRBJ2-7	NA	CASSLAPGQGYEQYF	TGTGCCAGCAGCTTAGCTCCGGGACAGGGTTACGAGCAGTACTTC
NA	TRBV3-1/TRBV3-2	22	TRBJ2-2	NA	CASSPPSRTGRLAGRYTGELFF	TGTGCCAGCAGCCCACCATCGCGGACAGGGAGGCTAGCGGGACGATACACCGGGGAGCTGTTTTTT
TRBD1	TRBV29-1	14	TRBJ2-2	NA	CSVGQGIDTGELFF	TGCAGCGTCGGACAGGGGATAGACACCGGGGAGCTGTTTTTT
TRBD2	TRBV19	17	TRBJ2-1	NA	CASSLGLAGATYNEQFF	TGTGCCAGTAGTCTGGGACTAGCGGGAGCAACCTACAATGAGCAGTTCTTC
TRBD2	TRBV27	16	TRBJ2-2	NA	CASSLKLAGITGELFF	TGTGCCAGCAGTTTAAAACTAGCGGGGATCACCGGGGAGCTGTTTTTT
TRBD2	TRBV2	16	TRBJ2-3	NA	CASSFRLAVLGDTQYF	TGTGCCAGCAGTTTTCGACTAGCGGTCCTCGGGGATACGCAGTATTTT
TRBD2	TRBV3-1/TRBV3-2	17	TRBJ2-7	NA	CASSQDPLTSGSNEQYF	TGTGCCAGCAGCCAAGATCCCTTGACTAGCGGGTCGAACGAGCAGTACTTC
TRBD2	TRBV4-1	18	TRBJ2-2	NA	CASSQPRLAGGSTGELFF	TGCGCCAGCAGCCAACCCCGACTAGCGGGAGGGAGCACCGGGGAGCTGTTTTTT
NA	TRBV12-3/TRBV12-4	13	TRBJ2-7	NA	CASKLTGLYEQYF	TGTGCCAGCAAATTGACAGGACTCTACGAGCAGTACTTC
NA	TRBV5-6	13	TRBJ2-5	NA	CASSQQGRETQYF	TGTGCCAGCAGTCAACAGGGCCGGGAGACCCAGTACTTC
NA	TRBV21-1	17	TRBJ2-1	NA	CASSKGRDLAGVDEQFF	TGTGCCAGCAGCAAAGGACGGGACTTAGCGGGAGTGGATGAGCAGTTCTTC
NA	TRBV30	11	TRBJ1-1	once	CAWSPTREAFF	TGTGCCTGGAGTCCTACCAGGGAAGCTTTCTTT